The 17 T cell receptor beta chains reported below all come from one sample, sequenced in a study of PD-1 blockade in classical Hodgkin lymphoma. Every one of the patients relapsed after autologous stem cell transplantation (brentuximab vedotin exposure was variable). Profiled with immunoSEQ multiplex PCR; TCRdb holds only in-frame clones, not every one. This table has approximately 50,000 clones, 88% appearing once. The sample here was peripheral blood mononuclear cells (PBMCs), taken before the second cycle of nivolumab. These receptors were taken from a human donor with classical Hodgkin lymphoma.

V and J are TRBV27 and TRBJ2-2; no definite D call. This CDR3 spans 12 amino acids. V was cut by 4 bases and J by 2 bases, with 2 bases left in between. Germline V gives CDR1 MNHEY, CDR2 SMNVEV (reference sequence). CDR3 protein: CASSSNTGELFF. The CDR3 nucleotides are TGTGCCAGCAGTTCCAACACCGGGGAGCTGTTTTTT.

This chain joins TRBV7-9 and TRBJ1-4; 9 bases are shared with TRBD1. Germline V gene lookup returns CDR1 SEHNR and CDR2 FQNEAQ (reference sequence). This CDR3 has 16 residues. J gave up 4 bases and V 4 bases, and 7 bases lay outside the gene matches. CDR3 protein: CASSYWGQGNNEKLFF. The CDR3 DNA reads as TGTGCCAGCAGCTATTGGGGACAGGGAAATAATGAAAAACTGTTTTTT.

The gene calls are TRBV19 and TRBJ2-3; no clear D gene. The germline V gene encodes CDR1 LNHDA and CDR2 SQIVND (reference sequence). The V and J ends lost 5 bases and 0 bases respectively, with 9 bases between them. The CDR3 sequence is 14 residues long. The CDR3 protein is CASSPRLSTDTQYF. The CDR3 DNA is TGTGCCAGTAGTCCGCGACTTAGCACAGATACGCAGTATTTT.

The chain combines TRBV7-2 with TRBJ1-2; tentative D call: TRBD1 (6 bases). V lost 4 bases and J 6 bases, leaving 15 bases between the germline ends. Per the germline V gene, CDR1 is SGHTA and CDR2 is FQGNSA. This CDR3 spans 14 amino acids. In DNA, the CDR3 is TGTGCCAGCAGCTCTGGACAGACATTTGATGGCTACACCTTC. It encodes CASSSGQTFDGYTF.

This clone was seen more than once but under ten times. The CDR3 bases are TGCGCCAGCAGCCTAGGACAGGGATACCCTGAAGCTTTCTTT. This gives the protein CASSLGQGYPEAFF. V usage is TRBV5-1 and J usage is TRBJ1-1; 8 bases match TRBD1. Germline CDR1 reads SGHRS; CDR2 reads YFSETQ. The trim removed 4 bases at V and 6 bases at J, leaving 8 bases unmatched. CDR3 size: 14 residues.

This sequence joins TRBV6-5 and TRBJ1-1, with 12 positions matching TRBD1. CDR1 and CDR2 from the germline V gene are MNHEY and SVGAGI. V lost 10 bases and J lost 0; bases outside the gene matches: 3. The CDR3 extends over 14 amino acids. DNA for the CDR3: TGTGCCACCGGGACAGGGGGCATGAACACTGAAGCTTTCTTT. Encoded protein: CATGTGGMNTEAFF.

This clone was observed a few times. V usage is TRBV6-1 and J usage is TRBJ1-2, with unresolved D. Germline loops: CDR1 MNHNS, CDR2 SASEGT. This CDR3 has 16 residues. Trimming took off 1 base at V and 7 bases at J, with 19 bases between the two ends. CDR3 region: CASSEGLGETRGGYTF. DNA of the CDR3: TGTGCCAGCAGTGAAGGGCTTGGGGAGACAAGAGGTGGCTACACCTTC.

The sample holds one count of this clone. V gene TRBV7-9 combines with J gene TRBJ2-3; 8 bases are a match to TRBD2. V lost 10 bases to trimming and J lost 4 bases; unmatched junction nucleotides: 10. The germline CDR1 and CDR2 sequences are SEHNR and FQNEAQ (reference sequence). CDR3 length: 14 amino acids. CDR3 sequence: CAITGLGSSDTQYF. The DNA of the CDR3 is TGTGCCATAACGGGACTAGGGTCTTCAGATACGCAGTATTTT.

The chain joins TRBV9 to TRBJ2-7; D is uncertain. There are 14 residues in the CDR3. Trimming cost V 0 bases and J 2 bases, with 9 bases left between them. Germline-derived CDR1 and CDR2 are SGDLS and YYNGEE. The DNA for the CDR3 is TGTGCCAGCAGCGTAGAAGGGAAACCCTACGAGCAGTACTTC. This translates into CASSVEGKPYEQYF.

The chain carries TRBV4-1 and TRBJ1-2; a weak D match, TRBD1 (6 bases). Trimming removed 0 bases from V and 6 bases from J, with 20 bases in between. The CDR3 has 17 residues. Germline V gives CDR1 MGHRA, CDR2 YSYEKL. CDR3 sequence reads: CASSQDIQGSGRNGYTF. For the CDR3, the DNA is TGCGCCAGCAGCCAAGATATACAGGGAAGCGGGAGAAATGGCTACACCTTC.

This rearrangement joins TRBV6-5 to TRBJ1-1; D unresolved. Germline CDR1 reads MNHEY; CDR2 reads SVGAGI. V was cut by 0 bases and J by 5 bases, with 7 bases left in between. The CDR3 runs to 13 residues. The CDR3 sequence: CASSYSSFTEAFF. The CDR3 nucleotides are TGTGCCAGCAGTTACTCATCGTTTACTGAAGCTTTCTTT.

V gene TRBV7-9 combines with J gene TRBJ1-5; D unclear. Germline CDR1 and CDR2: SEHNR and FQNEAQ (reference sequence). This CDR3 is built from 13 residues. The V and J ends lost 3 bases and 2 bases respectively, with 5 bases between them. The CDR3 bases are TGTGCCAGCAGCTTCCAGGGCAATCAGCCCCAGCATTTT. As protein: CASSFQGNQPQHF.

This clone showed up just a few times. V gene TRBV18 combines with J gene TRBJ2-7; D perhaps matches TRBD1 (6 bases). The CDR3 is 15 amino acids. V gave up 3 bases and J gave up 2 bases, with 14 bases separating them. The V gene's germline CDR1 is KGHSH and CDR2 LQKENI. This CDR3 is CASSPAATGTYEQYF. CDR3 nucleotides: TGTGCCAGCTCACCGGCGGCAACAGGGACCTACGAGCAGTACTTC.

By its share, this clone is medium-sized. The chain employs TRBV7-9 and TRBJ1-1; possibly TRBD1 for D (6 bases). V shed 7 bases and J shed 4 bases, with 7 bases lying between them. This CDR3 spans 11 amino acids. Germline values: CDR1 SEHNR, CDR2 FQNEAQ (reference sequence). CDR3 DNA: TGTGCCAGCAAGGGGGGCACTGAAGCTTTCTTT. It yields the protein CASKGGTEAFF.

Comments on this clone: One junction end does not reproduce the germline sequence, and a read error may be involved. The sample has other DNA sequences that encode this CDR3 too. The CDR3 coding sequence is TGCGCCAGCAGTTCCAGGGGGGGTAATCAGCCCCAGCATTTT. Its protein is CASSSRGGNQPQHF. The chain is built from TRBV6-5 and TRBJ1-5, with 7 positions matching TRBD1. Germline CDR1 is MNHEY and CDR2 is SVGAGI. CDR3 length: 14 residues.

The CDR3 nucleotides are TGCGCCAGCAGCTTGGCGGGGACTAGCGAGGAGACCCAGTACTTC. It translates to CASSLAGTSEETQYF. This chain uses TRBV5-1 with TRBJ2-5; 10 bases agree with TRBD2. This CDR3 spans 15 amino acids. V dropped 0 bases and J dropped 5; count of bases not matched to a gene: 4. CDR1 SGHRS and CDR2 YFSETQ come from the germline V gene.

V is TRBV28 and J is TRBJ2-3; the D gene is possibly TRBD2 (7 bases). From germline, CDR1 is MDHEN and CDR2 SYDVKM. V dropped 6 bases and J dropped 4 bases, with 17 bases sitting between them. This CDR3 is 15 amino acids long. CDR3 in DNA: TGTGCCAGCAGCTTTGGGGGGGCTTCCTCAGATACGCAGTATTTT. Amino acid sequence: CASSFGGASSDTQYF.